A selection of T cell receptor beta chains follows, all from one sample in a study of PD-1 blockade in classical Hodgkin lymphoma. TCRdb keeps only in-frame clones here, not all; method: immunoSEQ multiplex PCR. The sample contains more than 95,000 clones, around nine tenths of which appear only once. The sequences come from peripheral blood mononuclear cells (PBMCs), collected before the fourth cycle of nivolumab. The receptors come from a human donor with classical Hodgkin lymphoma. Both conserved end residues are part of each CDR3. The order of the fields is clone size, D gene, J gene, V gene, CDR3 protein, CDR3 DNA. The D gene is left open where the match is weak. Size values are once, few and many counts, or a class for expanded clones, and some rows have none.

clone_size: once; d_call: .; j_call: TRBJ2-3; v_call: TRBV18; cdr3_aa: CASSQSGSSTDTQYF; cdr3_nt: TGTGCCAGCTCACAAAGCGGGTCTAGCACAGATACGCAGTATTTT
clone_size: .; d_call: .; j_call: TRBJ2-2; v_call: TRBV27; cdr3_aa: CASSSQRPVLDPQLFF; cdr3_nt: TGTGCCAGCAGTTCACAGCGACCGGTCCTTGATCCTCAGCTGTTTTTT
clone_size: .; d_call: .; j_call: TRBJ1-5; v_call: TRBV5-5; cdr3_aa: CASSSTSLYQPQHF; cdr3_nt: TGTGCCAGCAGCTCAACCTCCTTATATCAGCCCCAGCATTTT
clone_size: .; d_call: .; j_call: TRBJ1-5; v_call: TRBV5-1; cdr3_aa: CASSLSGGGSAPQHF; cdr3_nt: TGCGCCAGCAGCTTGAGCGGTGGGGGAAGCGCTCCCCAGCATTTT
clone_size: .; d_call: TRBD1; j_call: TRBJ1-1; v_call: TRBV29-1; cdr3_aa: CSSRQGRTEAFF; cdr3_nt: TGCAGCTCCAGACAGGGGCGGACTGAAGCTTTCTTT
clone_size: .; d_call: .; j_call: TRBJ2-7; v_call: TRBV6-5; cdr3_aa: CASSLQVGFSYEQYF; cdr3_nt: TGTGCCAGCAGCTTACAAGTGGGGTTCTCCTACGAGCAGTACTTC
clone_size: .; d_call: .; j_call: TRBJ1-2; v_call: TRBV2; cdr3_aa: CASSDYWGGNGYTF; cdr3_nt: TGTGCCAGCAGTGATTACTGGGGAGGAAATGGCTACACCTTC
clone_size: .; d_call: TRBD2; j_call: TRBJ2-3; v_call: TRBV14; cdr3_aa: CASSQVLSGTRTDTQYF; cdr3_nt: TGTGCCAGCAGCCAAGTTTTGAGCGGGACCCGCACAGATACGCAGTATTTT
clone_size: .; d_call: .; j_call: TRBJ2-3; v_call: TRBV18; cdr3_aa: CASSPPNLGASTDTQYF; cdr3_nt: TGTGCCAGCTCACCTCCTAATCTTGGGGCTAGCACAGATACGCAGTATTTT
clone_size: few; d_call: .; j_call: TRBJ1-3; v_call: TRBV7-9; cdr3_aa: CASSDAAGPYSGNTIYF; cdr3_nt: TGTGCCAGCAGCGACGCCGCAGGACCTTACTCTGGAAACACCATATATTTT
clone_size: .; d_call: .; j_call: TRBJ2-7; v_call: TRBV7-9; cdr3_aa: CASSPPGGPYEQYF; cdr3_nt: TGTGCCAGCAGCCCCCCCGGCGGACCCTACGAGCAGTACTTC
clone_size: .; d_call: .; j_call: TRBJ2-5; v_call: TRBV29-1; cdr3_aa: CSVLGLRDLQETQYF; cdr3_nt: TGCAGCGTTTTGGGATTGCGGGACCTCCAAGAGACCCAGTACTTC
clone_size: .; d_call: TRBD1; j_call: TRBJ1-3; v_call: TRBV5-8; cdr3_aa: CASSRTGIGNTIYF; cdr3_nt: TGTGCCAGCAGCCGGACAGGGATCGGAAACACCATATATTTT
clone_size: .; d_call: .; j_call: TRBJ2-6; v_call: TRBV11-2; cdr3_aa: CASSYGSGAAGANVLTF; cdr3_nt: TGTGCCAGCAGCTACGGCTCGGGGGCAGCAGGGGCCAACGTCCTGACTTTC
clone_size: .; d_call: .; j_call: TRBJ1-1; v_call: TRBV9; cdr3_aa: CASSETDSWLSEAFF; cdr3_nt: TGTGCCAGCAGCGAGACCGACAGCTGGTTGTCCGAGGCTTTCTTT
clone_size: few; d_call: .; j_call: TRBJ2-5; v_call: TRBV2; cdr3_aa: CASTSDSQETQYF; cdr3_nt: TGTGCCAGCACATCGGACAGCCAAGAGACCCAGTACTTC
clone_size: .; d_call: TRBD1; j_call: TRBJ1-1; v_call: TRBV27; cdr3_aa: CASSSPTGGFSEAFF; cdr3_nt: TGTGCCAGCAGTTCCCCCACAGGGGGTTTTTCGGAAGCTTTCTTT
clone_size: once; d_call: TRBD1; j_call: TRBJ1-6; v_call: TRBV7-6; cdr3_aa: CASSSGTGVDNSPLHF; cdr3_nt: TGTGCCAGCAGCTCCGGGACAGGGGTTGATAATTCACCCCTCCACTTT
clone_size: .; d_call: .; j_call: TRBJ2-7; v_call: TRBV7-9; cdr3_aa: CASSLDRAYEQYF; cdr3_nt: TGTGCCAGCAGCTTAGACAGGGCGTACGAGCAGTACTTC
clone_size: .; d_call: .; j_call: TRBJ2-7; v_call: TRBV10-3; cdr3_aa: CAITGGSSSYEQYF; cdr3_nt: TGTGCCATCACGGGCGGTTCGAGCTCCTACGAGCAGTACTTC
clone_size: many; d_call: .; j_call: TRBJ2-3; v_call: TRBV14; cdr3_aa: CASSQVRQGLYF; cdr3_nt: TGTGCCAGCAGCCAAGTAAGGCAGGGATTATATTTT
clone_size: .; d_call: .; j_call: TRBJ1-1; v_call: TRBV7-8; cdr3_aa: CASSLAKGGGTEAFF; cdr3_nt: TGTGCCAGCAGCTTAGCGAAGGGGGGGGGCACTGAAGCTTTCTTT